The 5 T cell receptor beta chains below come from one sample, sequenced in a study of cytomegalovirus exposure and HLA in healthy donors. A multiplex PCR was run with 60 Vbeta primers and 13 Jbeta primers. Sequenced by immunoSEQ multiplex PCR; TCRdb stores in-frame clones only, minus some. The table lists around 100,000 clones, approximately 78% of them singletons, with approximately 2% in the top ten. Sequenced material: PBMCs. The receptors originated from a woman aged 40 to 50 in good health and CMV-seronegative.

This clone was recorded once. The chain has TRBV7-9 and TRBJ1-5; D is unresolved. CDR1 and CDR2 (germline): SEHNR, FQNEAQ (reference sequence). The germline V and J ends were trimmed by 4 bases and 5 bases, with 6 bases remaining between them. This CDR3 comprises 12 residues. DNA for the CDR3: TGTGCCAGCAGCTCTCAGGATCAGCCCCAGCATTTT. The encoded protein is CASSSQDQPQHF. The full variable domain, its missing parts supplied by reference TRBV7-9 and TRBJ1-5, is DTGVSQNPRHKITKRGQNVTFRCDPISEHNRLYWYRQTLGQGPEFLTYFQNEAQLEKSRLLSDRFSAERPKGSFSTLEIQRTEQGDSAMYLCASSSQDQPQHFGDGTRLSIL.

This chain connects TRBV6-6 to TRBJ2-1; 7 bases fit TRBD2. Losses at the gene ends were 6 bases for V and 10 bases for J; bases not matched to a gene: 15. The CDR3 length is 15 residues. CDR1 is MNHNY, CDR2 SVGAGI, per germline (reference sequence). The CDR3 here is CASRPRDYSVQEQFF. The CDR3 DNA sequence: TGTGCCAGCAGGCCCCGGGACTACTCCGTTCAGGAGCAGTTCTTC.

A few counts support this clone. Lacking the conserved final phenylalanine or tryptophan, this CDR3 likely reflects a read error. The DNA is omitted, as the CDR3 cannot be located on it reliably, and the CDR3 follows TCRdb's listing. The J gene is TRBJ2-7, the V gene TRBV10-3; no DNA check was done on the table's D call, TRBD1. The CDR3 contains 13 residues when both ends are counted. Germline assignment: CDR1 ENHRY and CDR2 SYGVKD. The CDR3: CAIRSGGNYEQSS.

V gene TRBV19 combines with J gene TRBJ2-2; 9 positions match TRBD1. The CDR3 is 15 residues long. The germline V gene encodes CDR1 LNHDA and CDR2 SQIVND (reference sequence). V was clipped by 5 bases and J by 5 bases; unmatched bases: 6. The chain's CDR3 is CASSSRDRVTGELFF. CDR3 nucleotides: TGTGCCAGTAGTTCTCGGGACAGGGTAACCGGGGAGCTGTTTTTT. Combining the CDR3 with reference TRBV19 and TRBJ2-2 gives the whole variable domain DGGITQSPKYLFRKEGQNVTLSCEQNLNHDAMYWYRQDPGQGLRLIYYSQIVNDFQKGDIAEGYSVSREKKESFPLTVTSAQKNPTAFYLCASSSRDRVTGELFFGEGSRLTVL.

This chain connects TRBV19 to TRBJ1-1; weak D call: TRBD1 (5 bases). Trimming stripped 3 bases from V and 4 bases from J, with 12 bases between. The CDR3 sequence is 14 residues long. Per germline, CDR1 LNHDA and CDR2 SQIVND (reference sequence). CDR3 in amino acids: CASSMSQGVTEAFF. CDR3 sequence (DNA): TGTGCCAGTAGTATGTCCCAGGGTGTCACTGAAGCTTTCTTT.